What follows is one T cell receptor beta chain and its context. Antigen specificity is unknown. TCRdb keeps only in-frame clones here, not all; method: immunoSEQ multiplex PCR. The sample consists of tens of thousands of clones, around 87% of them appearing once. The sample belongs to a study of identifying expanded T cells in peripheral blood. Study-level findings and limits: Over two and four weeks, about 15 and 19 clones changed, versus approximately 1.2 between replicates.

V was shortened by 0 bases and J by 7 bases, with 9 bases between the two germline ends. The CDR3 extends over 12 amino acids. Germline V lookup: CDR1 SQVTM, CDR2 ANQGSEA. Material for sequencing was blood. The V gene is TRBV29-1, the J gene TRBJ1-2; D may be TRBD1 (6 bases). This TCR was recovered from a person aged 18 to 70 in good health. Written as DNA, the CDR3 is TGCAGCGTTGAAGAGGGGGCCGGTGGCTACACCTTC. This codes for CSVEEGAGGYTF.